Listed below are T cell receptor beta chains from one sample, sequenced in a study of technical replicates of blood from a handful of donors. Produced via immunoSEQ multiplex PCR; TCRdb's table is partial and in-frame only. The table records 60,000 to 80,000 clones, roughly nine tenths of them present only once. What was sequenced was PBMCs. Every receptor here comes from a human donor in good health. Some clones in this sample may be carry-over from other donors' samples. CDR3s include the opening cysteine and the closing phenylalanine or tryptophan. The D gene is left open where the match is weak. Clone size appears in some rows only: once, few, many, or a class for an expanded clone.

CDR3 protein: CASSELQGSSYNSPLHF
CDR3 DNA: TGTGCCAGCAGTGAATTACAGGGGAGCTCCTATAATTCACCCCTCCACTTT
J gene: TRBJ1-6
V gene: TRBV6-1
D gene: TRBD1
clone size: NA

CDR3 protein: CASSDSYSGEAFF
CDR3 DNA: TGTGCCAGCAGTGACTCTTACTCCGGTGAAGCTTTCTTT
J gene: TRBJ1-1
V gene: TRBV6-4
D gene: NA
clone size: NA

CDR3 protein: CASRPGQGSDSNQPQHF
CDR3 DNA: TGTGCCAGCAGACCGGGACAGGGGTCGGATAGCAATCAGCCCCAGCATTTT
J gene: TRBJ1-5
V gene: TRBV27
D gene: TRBD1
clone size: NA

CDR3 protein: CSVGAWKDYGYTF
CDR3 DNA: TGCAGCGTTGGGGCCTGGAAAGACTATGGCTACACCTTC
J gene: TRBJ1-2
V gene: TRBV29-1
D gene: NA
clone size: NA

CDR3 protein: CASSPSGTWLLAMGYTF
CDR3 DNA: TGCGCCAGCAGCCCATCCGGGACATGGCTTCTCGCTATGGGCTACACCTTC
J gene: TRBJ1-2
V gene: TRBV4-1
D gene: NA
clone size: NA

CDR3 protein: CAISDNSGNTEAFF
CDR3 DNA: TGTGCCATCAGTGACAACAGTGGGAACACTGAAGCTTTCTTT
J gene: TRBJ1-1
V gene: TRBV10-3
D gene: NA
clone size: NA

CDR3 protein: CASSGGQLYGYTF
CDR3 DNA: TGTGCCAGCAGTGGCGGACAGCTCTATGGCTACACCTTC
J gene: TRBJ1-2
V gene: TRBV6-1
D gene: NA
clone size: NA

CDR3 protein: CASSVVQPGGYTF
CDR3 DNA: TGTGCCAGCAGCGTAGTACAACCGGGAGGCTACACCTTC
J gene: TRBJ1-2
V gene: TRBV9
D gene: NA
clone size: NA

CDR3 protein: CASSNRDGGFGPQHF
CDR3 DNA: TGTGCCAGTAGTAACCGGGACGGGGGATTTGGGCCCCAGCATTTT
J gene: TRBJ1-5
V gene: TRBV19
D gene: NA
clone size: NA

CDR3 protein: CASSLRGSNTEAFF
CDR3 DNA: TGTGCCAGCAGCCTCCGGGGGAGCAACACTGAAGCTTTCTTT
J gene: TRBJ1-1
V gene: TRBV9
D gene: NA
clone size: once